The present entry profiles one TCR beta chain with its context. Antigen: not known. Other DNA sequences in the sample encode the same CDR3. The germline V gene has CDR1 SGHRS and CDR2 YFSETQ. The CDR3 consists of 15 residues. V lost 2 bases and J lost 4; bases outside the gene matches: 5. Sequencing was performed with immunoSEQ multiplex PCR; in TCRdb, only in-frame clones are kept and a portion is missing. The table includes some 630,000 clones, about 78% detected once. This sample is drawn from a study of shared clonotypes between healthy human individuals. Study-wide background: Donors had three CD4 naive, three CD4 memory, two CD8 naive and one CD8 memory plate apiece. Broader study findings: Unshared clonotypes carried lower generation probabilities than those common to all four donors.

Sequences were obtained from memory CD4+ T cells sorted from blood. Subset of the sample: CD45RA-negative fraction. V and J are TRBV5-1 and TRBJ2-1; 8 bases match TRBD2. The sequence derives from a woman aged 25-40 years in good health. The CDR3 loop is CASSFSSGSYNEQFF. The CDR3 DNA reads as TGCGCCAGCAGCTTCTCTAGCGGGTCTTACAATGAGCAGTTCTTC.